A single sample is the source of the 27 T cell receptor beta chains below, sequenced in a study of cytomegalovirus exposure and HLA in healthy donors. Primers included in the PCR were 60 Vbeta and 13 Jbeta primers. Data came from immunoSEQ multiplex PCR; TCRdb stores just in-frame clones and leaves some out. The data hold around 90,000 clones, with over 55% observed a single time. The sequencing input was PBMCs. The source of these receptors is a boy aged 5-17 years in good health and CMV-seropositive.

The chain employs TRBV28 and TRBJ1-6, with 11 positions matching TRBD1. From germline, CDR1 is MDHEN and CDR2 SYDVKM. CDR3 length: 20 amino acids. V shed 5 bases and J 0 bases; nucleotides not matched to a gene: 12. CDR3 coding DNA: TGTGCCAGCAGTATTTCCGGGACAGGGGGGATTAGCTCCTATAATTCACCCCTCCACTTT. It translates to CASSISGTGGISSYNSPLHF. Using reference TRBV28 and TRBJ1-6 for the parts outside the CDR3, the full variable domain is DVKVTQSSRYLVKRTGEKVFLECVQDMDHENMFWYRQDPGLGLRLIYFSYDVKMKEKGDIPEGYSVSREKKERFSLILESASTNQTSMYLCASSISGTGGISSYNSPLHFGNGTRLTVT.

V usage is TRBV10-1 and J usage is TRBJ2-2; no clear D. The CDR3 extends over 15 amino acids. Trimming stripped 3 bases from V and 1 base from J, with 9 bases between. The germline V gene encodes CDR1 WNHNN and CDR2 SYGVQD (reference sequence). CDR3 protein: CASSEETENTGELFF. The CDR3 region has the DNA TGCGCCAGCAGTGAAGAGACTGAGAACACCGGGGAGCTGTTTTTT.

The gene calls are TRBV6-1 and TRBJ2-2, with D unresolved. The germline CDR1 and CDR2 sequences are MNHNS and SASEGT. The CDR3 runs 13 residues. V dropped 5 bases and J dropped 7 bases, with 11 bases sitting between them. The CDR3 bases are TGTGCCAGCAGTTTTACCCCGGGCGGGGAGCTGTTTTTT. The encoded protein is CASSFTPGGELFF.

This clone was picked up a small number of times. J is TRBJ2-2 and V is TRBV6-5; TRBD2 agrees at 7 bases. CDR3 length: 14 residues. Germline assignment: CDR1 MNHEY and CDR2 SVGAGI. V trimming: 6 bases; J trimming: 2 bases; junction bases outside the gene matches: 3. CDR3 protein: CASRSSGNTGELFF. Written as DNA, the CDR3 is TGTGCCAGCAGATCTAGCGGAAACACCGGGGAGCTGTTTTTT.

This clone has just a few counts. This chain links TRBV6-1 with TRBJ2-7; 7 bases are a match to TRBD2. Germline V gene sequence: CDR1 MNHNS, CDR2 SASEGT. This CDR3 has 15 amino acids. V lost 2 bases and J lost 7; bases outside the gene matches: 11. CDR3 coding DNA: TGTGCCAGCAGTGAATACGGGGACGGAGCGGGGGAGCAGTACTTC. Encoded protein: CASSEYGDGAGEQYF.

The V gene is TRBV14, the J gene TRBJ1-2; no firm D call. This CDR3 has 13 amino acids. From germline, CDR1 is SGHDN and CDR2 FVKESK. V shed 0 bases and J shed 3 bases, with 5 bases lying between them. The CDR3, as DNA: TGTGCCAGCAGCCAAGAGTTAGACTATGGCTACACCTTC. It yields the protein CASSQELDYGYTF.

V is TRBV6-1 and J is TRBJ1-5, with D perhaps matching TRBD1 (6 bases). The germline V gene has CDR1 MNHNS and CDR2 SASEGT. V shed 6 bases and J shed 7 bases, with 19 bases lying between them. This CDR3 contains 15 residues. The DNA of the CDR3 is TGTGCCAGCAGGAGGGCAGGGGAGGGAAGCCAGCCCCAGCATTTT. It specifies CASRRAGEGSQPQHF.

V usage is TRBV25-1 and J usage is TRBJ2-1; 7 nucleotides line up with TRBD1. This CDR3 contains 16 residues. Trimming removed 1 base from V and 5 bases from J; junction bases left unmatched: 8. Germline V CDR1 and CDR2: MGHDK, SYGVNS. The CDR3 spells CASSESIRDRNNEQFF. CDR3 coding DNA: TGTGCCAGCAGTGAATCTATCCGGGACAGAAACAATGAGCAGTTCTTC.

The chain uses TRBV7-9 and TRBJ2-2, with D possibly TRBD1 on 6 matching bases. Between the trimmed V and J ends, which lost 1 base and 4 bases, there was a span of 13 bases. The CDR3 has 16 residues. From germline, CDR1 is SEHNR and CDR2 FQNEAQ (reference sequence). In DNA form, the CDR3 reads TGTGCCAGCAGCTTAGGGTTGGACAGACTCACCGGGGAGCTGTTTTTT. Encoded protein: CASSLGLDRLTGELFF.

The chain recombines TRBV2 with TRBJ2-3, with 7 positions matching TRBD1. Trimming took 6 bases from V and 3 from J; bases not matched to a gene: 3. The CDR3 is made up of 13 amino acids. Per germline, CDR1 SNHLY and CDR2 FYNNEI. In DNA, the CDR3 is TGTGCCAGCAGAATACAGGGGACAGATACGCAGTATTTT. Protein: CASRIQGTDTQYF.

In its sample, this clone was seen once. The genes are TRBV4-1 and TRBJ2-1; weak D call: TRBD1 (5 bases). CDR1 is MGHRA and CDR2 is YSYEKL in the germline V gene. V was trimmed by 2 bases and J by 6 bases, leaving 8 bases between them. The CDR3 is 13 amino acids. CDR3 nucleotides: TGCGCCAGCAGCCAACAGGGTTTCAATGAGCAGTTCTTC. Encoded protein: CASSQQGFNEQFF.

CDR3 sequence: CASSVAGGGNEQFF. CDR3 sequence (DNA): TGTGCCAGCAGCGTAGCGGGAGGGGGGAATGAGCAGTTCTTC. The rearrangement uses TRBV11-2 and TRBJ2-1, with 11 positions matching TRBD2. CDR1 is SGHAT and CDR2 is FQNNGV in the germline V gene. J was trimmed by 7 bases and V by 5 bases; bases with no gene match: 4. This CDR3 comprises 14 residues.

This chain uses TRBV7-9 with TRBJ1-2; no clear D gene. The CDR3 consists of 14 residues. Trimming took 5 bases from V and 0 from J, leaving 10 bases between them. Germline-derived CDR1 and CDR2 are SEHNR and FQNEAQ (reference sequence). The chain's CDR3 is CASSRPGTNYGYTF. The DNA of the CDR3 is TGTGCCAGCAGCCGTCCGGGGACTAACTATGGCTACACCTTC.

CDR3 sequence (DNA): TGTGCCAGTAGTACCACAGATTCGCAAGAGACCCAGTACTTC. This sequence encodes CASSTTDSQETQYF. The chain uses TRBV19 and TRBJ2-5, with D unclear. Germline V gene data show CDR1 as LNHDA and CDR2 as SQIVND (reference sequence). This CDR3 spans 14 amino acids. V was cut by 4 bases and J by 2 bases, with 11 bases left in between.

The chain joins TRBV6-1 to TRBJ2-7; weak D call: TRBD2 (5 bases). The CDR3 has 14 residues. Trimming stripped 3 bases from V and 0 bases from J, with 9 bases between. CDR1 and CDR2 from the germline V gene are MNHNS and SASEGT. The CDR3 sequence: CASSEGGHSYEQYF. CDR3 in DNA: TGTGCCAGCAGTGAGGGCGGGCACTCCTACGAGCAGTACTTC.

V is TRBV6-5 and J is TRBJ2-5; TRBD1 is a possible D gene (6 bases). V lost 5 bases, J lost 5 bases, and 15 bases lay in between. The CDR3 totals 14 residues. Germline V gives CDR1 MNHEY, CDR2 SVGAGI. The CDR3 sequence is CASSLMGHYETQYF. The CDR3 bases are TGTGCCAGCAGTCTAATGGGACATTACGAGACCCAGTACTTC.

The rearrangement joins TRBV21-1 to TRBJ2-5; no DNA check was done on the table's D call, TRBD2. TRBV21-1 is a listed pseudogene. The length of the CDR3 is 14 residues. The CDR3, as DNA: TGTGCCAGCAGCCAACATAAGGGGGGGCAGACCCAGTACTTC. Translated, it gives CASSQHKGGQTQYF.

The gene calls are TRBV7-2 and TRBJ2-3; 8 bases line up with TRBD1. The germline CDR1 and CDR2 sequences are SGHTA and FQGNSA. This CDR3 region has 16 residues. J was trimmed by 0 bases and V by 2 bases; bases with no gene match: 4. CDR3 coding DNA: TGTGCCAGCAGCTTAATCAGGGGGCCGAGCACAGATACGCAGTATTTT. Amino acid sequence: CASSLIRGPSTDTQYF. Full variable domain (outside the CDR3, taken from reference TRBV7-2 and TRBJ2-3): GAGVSQSPSNKVTEKGKDVELRCDPISGHTALYWYRQSLGQGLEFLIYFQGNSAPDKSGLPSDRFSAERTGGSVSTLTIQRTQQEDSAVYLCASSLIRGPSTDTQYFGPGTRLTVL.

The CDR3 DNA is TGCAGCGTTGTCCCCGGGACAGGGAACTCCTACGAGCAGTACTTC. Its translation is CSVVPGTGNSYEQYF. The V gene is TRBV29-1, the J gene TRBJ2-7, with 9 bases lining up with TRBD1. The CDR3 is made up of 15 amino acids. CDR1 and CDR2 (germline): SQVTM, ANQGSEA. The ends lost 4 bases at V and 0 bases at J; junction bases unmatched: 7.

This clone was seen more than once but under ten times. CDR3 in amino acids: CAWNDRVYGYTF. DNA of the CDR3: TGTGCCTGGAACGACAGGGTGTATGGCTACACCTTC. V usage is TRBV30 and J usage is TRBJ1-2; 7 nucleotides line up with TRBD1. The V gene's germline CDR1 is GTSNPN and CDR2 SVGIG (reference sequence). CDR3 size: 12 residues. V was pared by 4 bases and J by 5 bases, with 4 bases of the junction left unmatched. Combining the CDR3 with reference TRBV30 and TRBJ1-2 gives the whole variable domain SQTIHQWPATLVQPVGSPLSLECTVEGTSNPNLYWYRQAAGRGLQLLFYSVGIGQISSEVPQNLSASRPQDRQFILSSKKLLLSDSGFYLCAWNDRVYGYTFGSGTRLTVV.

This chain links TRBV5-4 with TRBJ1-4; a possible D gene is TRBD1 (5 bases). The CDR3 length is 13 residues. The V end lost 2 bases, the J end lost 8 bases, and 10 bases lay between the germline ends. Germline CDR1 reads SGHNT; CDR2 reads YYREEE (reference sequence). CDR3 in DNA: TGTGCCAGCAGCTTACCAGGGCGGGAAAAACTGTTTTTT. Protein product: CASSLPGREKLFF.

The chain has TRBV10-1 and TRBJ1-1; the D gene is possibly TRBD1 (6 bases). Germline V gene data show CDR1 as WNHNN and CDR2 as SYGVQD (reference sequence). The V end was cut by 3 bases, the J end by 5 bases, with 13 bases between. The CDR3 has 14 residues. DNA of the CDR3: TGCGCCAGCAGTGAAAATGCAGGGGCGACTGAAGCTTTCTTT. Its translation is CASSENAGATEAFF.

The rearrangement joins TRBV5-1 to TRBJ2-7; tentatively, D is TRBD2 (6 bases). The CDR3 is 16 residues long. CDR1 is SGHRS, CDR2 YFSETQ, per germline. The V and J ends lost 9 bases and 3 bases respectively, with 25 bases between them. CDR3: CAIFPGGIERYYEQYF. CDR3 coding DNA: TGCGCCATTTTTCCGGGCGGGATTGAACGATACTACGAGCAGTACTTC.

This clone showed up just once. The V gene is TRBV9, the J gene TRBJ2-5, with D perhaps matching TRBD2 (6 bases). V shed 0 bases and J shed 5 bases, with 17 bases lying between them. The CDR3 sequence is 16 residues long. Germline CDR1 SGDLS, CDR2 YYNGEE. CDR3 DNA sequence: TGTGCCAGCAGCGTAGCTGGATGGGGAGGAATGGAGACCCAGTACTTC. Translated: CASSVAGWGGMETQYF. The complete variable domain, with remaining parts taken from reference TRBV9 and TRBJ2-5, reads DSGVTQTPKHLITATGQRVTLRCSPRSGDLSVYWYQQSLDQGLQFLIQYYNGEERAKGNILERFSAQQFPDLHSELNLSSLELGDSALYFCASSVAGWGGMETQYFGPGTRLLVL.

J is TRBJ1-2 and V is TRBV5-5; D remains unclear. The ends were cut back, 0 bases at V and 3 bases at J, with 9 bases in the middle. The V gene's germline CDR1 is SGHKS and CDR2 YYEKEE (reference sequence). The CDR3 spans 14 residues. CDR3 region: CASSLAPGDYGYTF. The CDR3 nucleotides read TGTGCCAGCAGCTTGGCCCCAGGTGACTATGGCTACACCTTC.

The chain uses TRBV5-4 and TRBJ1-6; 9 bases match TRBD1. The CDR3 is made up of 15 amino acids. CDR1 is SGHNT and CDR2 is YYREEE in the germline V gene (reference sequence). The ends lost 3 bases at V and 7 bases at J; junction bases unmatched: 5. This chain's CDR3 is CASSSKGQGNSPLHF. The CDR3 DNA follows: TGTGCCAGCAGCTCTAAGGGACAGGGCAATTCACCCCTCCACTTT.

The chain uses TRBV6-6 and TRBJ2-5, with D tentatively TRBD2 (5 bases). Germline assignment: CDR1 MNHNY and CDR2 SVGAGI (reference sequence). V was shortened by 2 bases and J by 5 bases, with 12 bases between the two germline ends. This CDR3 spans 14 amino acids. CDR3 protein: CASSYPGLLETQYF. In DNA form, the CDR3 reads TGTGCCAGCAGTTACCCGGGGTTACTGGAGACCCAGTACTTC.